These 18 T cell receptor beta chains originate from one sample sequenced in a study of shared clonotypes between healthy human individuals. Generated by immunoSEQ multiplex PCR, the TCRdb table keeps only in-frame clones and is missing some. The sample records approximately 530,000 clones, 90% to 96% being singletons. The specimen was naive CD4+ T cells sorted from blood. Subset here: CD45RA+ positively selected. The source is a woman aged 25 to 39 in good health.

This clone was seen a handful of times. The V gene is TRBV5-4, the J gene TRBJ1-1; TRBD1 agrees at 8 bases. This CDR3 is 13 amino acids long. J lost 10 bases, V lost 3 bases, and 8 bases had no gene match. CDR1 is SGHNT, CDR2 YYREEE, per germline (reference sequence). Here the CDR3 reads CASSSDRDLGAFF. CDR3 in DNA: TGTGCCAGCAGCTCGGACAGGGACTTAGGAGCTTTCTTT.

The V gene is TRBV28, the J gene TRBJ2-2, with D tentatively TRBD1 (6 bases). The germline CDR1 and CDR2 sequences are MDHEN and SYDVKM. V was trimmed by 6 bases and J by 5 bases, leaving 13 bases between them. This CDR3 region has 14 residues. CDR3 bases: TGTGCCAGCAGCCCCTTCACAGGGACCGGGGAGCTGTTTTTT. Residues: CASSPFTGTGELFF.

The chain carries TRBV5-1 and TRBJ1-1; no definite D call. Looked up from germline, CDR1 is SGHRS and CDR2 is YFSETQ. V was pared by 4 bases and J by 3 bases, with 10 bases between. There are 13 residues in the CDR3. The CDR3 nucleotides read TGCGCCAGCAGCGCAGTGTTTGACACTGAAGCTTTCTTT. It codes for CASSAVFDTEAFF.

The gene calls are TRBV5-1 and TRBJ2-7; 8 bases match TRBD1. This CDR3 has 15 amino acids. Germline V gene sequence: CDR1 SGHRS, CDR2 YFSETQ. V trimming: 2 bases; J trimming: 3 bases; junction bases outside the gene matches: 7. CDR3 in DNA: TGCGCCAGCAGCTTTACAGGGGGAGCCTTCTACGAGCAGTACTTC. Protein product: CASSFTGGAFYEQYF. The whole variable domain, filled in from reference TRBV5-1 and TRBJ2-7, reads KAGVTQTPRYLIKTRGQQVTLSCSPISGHRSVSWYQQTPGQGLQFLFEYFSETQRNKGNFPGRFSGRQFSNSRSEMNVSTLELGDSALYLCASSFTGGAFYEQYFGPGTRLTVT.

This chain joins TRBV7-9 and TRBJ1-4; D uncertain. Trimming stripped 5 bases from V and 4 bases from J, with 11 bases between. CDR3 length equals 14 residues. Germline CDR1 reads SEHNR; CDR2 reads FQNEAQ (reference sequence). The CDR3 spells CASSPDTGNEKLFF. DNA of the CDR3: TGTGCCAGCAGCCCAGACACGGGTAATGAAAAACTGTTTTTT.

The V and J genes are TRBV4-1 and TRBJ2-1; TRBD2 is a possible D gene (5 bases). CDR1 MGHRA and CDR2 YSYEKL come from the germline V gene. Trimming took off 1 base at V and 6 bases at J, with 22 bases between the two ends. The CDR3 totals 18 residues. CDR3 sequence reads: CASSQGRPPRLGGNEQFF. The CDR3 nucleotides read TGCGCCAGCAGCCAAGGACGCCCTCCTCGCCTAGGAGGCAATGAGCAGTTCTTC.

J is TRBJ2-3 and V is TRBV19, with 7 bases that match TRBD2. Germline-derived CDR1 and CDR2 are LNHDA and SQIVND (reference sequence). The CDR3 runs 16 residues. The ends lost 4 bases at V and 2 bases at J; junction bases unmatched: 9. The CDR3 is CASSTGAGVPTDTQYF. CDR3 DNA sequence: TGTGCCAGTAGTACCGGGGCGGGAGTTCCCACAGATACGCAGTATTTT. The full variable domain, with the rest looked up from reference TRBV19 and TRBJ2-3, is DGGITQSPKYLFRKEGQNVTLSCEQNLNHDAMYWYRQDPGQGLRLIYYSQIVNDFQKGDIAEGYSVSREKKESFPLTVTSAQKNPTAFYLCASSTGAGVPTDTQYFGPGTRLTVL.

The count of this clone is one. The rearrangement joins TRBV14 to TRBJ2-7; D not certain. CDR1 and CDR2 from the germline V gene are SGHDN and FVKESK. The CDR3 loop spans 13 amino acids. The V gene lost 0 bases and the J gene lost 8 bases, with 11 bases spanning the gap. The CDR3 region has the DNA TGTGCCAGCAGCCAAGACCCGGTTCAGAAGCAGTACTTC. Translating it yields CASSQDPVQKQYF.

Points on this clone: Compared with germline, one end of the junction differs, possibly owing to a read error. The J gene is TRBJ2-1, the V gene TRBV28; D could derive from TRBD1 or TRBD2 (5 bases each). The CDR3 runs 16 residues. Germline CDR1 MDHEN, CDR2 SYDVKM. In DNA, the CDR3 is TGTGCCAGCAGTCTATGGCGGACTGGGGCTTTCGGTGAGCAGTTCTTC. This translates into CASSLWRTGAFGEQFF.

The V gene is TRBV7-8, the J gene TRBJ2-7, with a tentative D call TRBD2 (5 bases). CDR1 and CDR2 from the germline V gene are SGHVS and FQNEAQ. This CDR3 region has 13 residues. The germline V and J ends were trimmed by 4 bases and 2 bases, with 9 bases remaining between them. CDR3 bases: TGTGCCAGCAGCTCGGCGGGCCCCTACGAGCAGTACTTC. Protein: CASSSAGPYEQYF.

This clone was recorded only once. Here the CDR3 reads CASRRGQGIRYEQYF. The CDR3 DNA reads TGTGCCAGCAGAAGGGGACAGGGTATTCGTTACGAGCAGTACTTC. This chain connects TRBV2 to TRBJ2-7; TRBD1 agrees at 9 bases. CDR3 length: 15 residues. After removal of 6 bases from V and 4 bases from J, the junction contained 10 bases not matched to a gene. Germline V lookup: CDR1 SNHLY, CDR2 FYNNEI.

For this clone: The identical CDR3 is also encoded by other nucleotide sequences in the sample. The CDR3 DNA follows: TGCGCCAGCAGCTTGGCCGGTGATGAGCAGTTCTTC. Protein product: CASSLAGDEQFF. The V call is TRBV5-1, the J call TRBJ2-1, with unresolved D. This CDR3 region has 12 residues. Trimming took off 0 bases at V and 8 bases at J, with 6 bases between the two ends. Germline V CDR1 and CDR2: SGHRS, YFSETQ.

The rearrangement uses TRBV10-2 and TRBJ1-1; D is undetermined. V lost 3 bases, J lost 4 bases, and 12 bases lay in between. The CDR3 length is 14 residues. Germline V gene sequence: CDR1 WSHSY, CDR2 SAAADI. The CDR3 nucleotides read TGCGCCAGCAGTGAACCCCCAGCCGTCACTGAAGCTTTCTTT. Protein sequence: CASSEPPAVTEAFF.

CDR3 nucleotides: TGCGCCAGCAGCGACGGGACTAGCGTCCTCAATGAGCAGTTCTTC. This sequence encodes CASSDGTSVLNEQFF. This chain links TRBV5-1 with TRBJ2-1; 10 bases are a match to TRBD2. Germline loops: CDR1 SGHRS, CDR2 YFSETQ. The J segment lost 6 bases and the V segment lost 4 bases, leaving 7 bases of the junction unmatched. This CDR3 spans 15 amino acids.

This chain joins TRBV7-2 and TRBJ2-1; D is unresolved. V was cut by 0 bases and J by 0 bases, with 6 bases left in between. Germline V gives CDR1 SGHTA, CDR2 FQGNSA. The CDR3 is 15 amino acids. The CDR3 nucleotides are TGTGCCAGCAGCTTAGCGGAGAGCTCCTACAATGAGCAGTTCTTC. Its translation is CASSLAESSYNEQFF.

This clone was counted once. The rearrangement links TRBV4-1 to TRBJ2-3; 8 bases line up with TRBD2. Germline V gives CDR1 MGHRA, CDR2 YSYEKL. CDR3 length equals 16 residues. V was clipped by 1 base and J by 4 bases; unmatched bases: 7. CDR3 in DNA: TGCGCCAGCAGCCAAGCCCTCGGGAGGGTCGCAGATACGCAGTATTTT. The encoded protein is CASSQALGRVADTQYF.

This chain connects TRBV5-1 to TRBJ2-2; D remains ambiguous. The V gene's germline CDR1 is SGHRS and CDR2 YFSETQ. Deletions cut 3 bases from V and 2 bases from J, with 8 bases between. The CDR3 has 14 residues. CDR3 protein: CASSSDPNTGELFF. For the CDR3, the DNA is TGCGCCAGCAGCTCGGATCCCAACACCGGGGAGCTGTTTTTT.

This chain links TRBV18 with TRBJ2-5; D may correspond to TRBD1 or TRBD2 (5 bases each). V shed 0 bases and J shed 10 bases, with 15 bases lying between them. The germline CDR1 and CDR2 sequences are KGHSH and LQKENI. The CDR3 is made up of 14 amino acids. The chain's CDR3 is CASSPPMGERGQYF. CDR3 in DNA: TGTGCCAGCTCACCACCGATGGGGGAGAGGGGCCAGTACTTC.